This T cell receptor (beta chain) was retrieved from a study of T-cell memory formation after mild COVID-19. Overall study results and limits: Clones shrinking from day 15 to 85 showed even CD4/CD8 mixes; later expanders tilted CD4+.

This clonotype was observed a handful of times. Its antigen is still unknown. TCRdb re-called the 5' RACE reads through MiXCR, storing one row per CDR3 protein. The sample lists 250,000 to 300,000 distinct CDR3 sequences, about a sixth occurring once. CDR1 and CDR2 from the germline V gene are ENHRY and SYGVKD. The CDR3 has 14 residues. The V and J ends lost 3 bases and 6 bases respectively, with 11 bases between them. Material: PBMCs or a T cell subset sorted from them (not recorded which). The receptor comes from a man younger than 35 who had mild COVID-19 (a few samples of this study predate the infection). Cell type and time point are not known. This chain connects TRBV10-3 to TRBJ2-2, with TRBD2 as a possible D gene (5 bases). The CDR3 DNA follows: TGTGCCATCAGTGAACCGGGGAGAGCCGGGGAGCTGTTTTTT. Translation: CAISEPGRAGELFF.